The 6 T cell receptor beta chains below all came from one sample that was sequenced in a study of blood T cell repertoires in COVID-19. Here immunoSEQ multiplex PCR was the method, and the copy in TCRdb shows in-frame clones only, minus some. Seen here are about 150,000 clones, 85% observed once, and the top ten hold roughly 8.3%. The sequenced sample consisted of peripheral blood. These receptors were taken from a woman aged 60-75 years with COVID-19, enrolled during active disease.

This chain links TRBV7-8 with TRBJ2-2; possibly TRBD2 for D (6 bases). This CDR3 is built from 18 residues. V was pared by 3 bases and J by 6 bases, with 23 bases between. The V gene's germline CDR1 is SGHVS and CDR2 FQNEAQ. Here the CDR3 DNA reads TGTGCCAGCAGCTTGGTACTCGGAACTAGCCATGTCGCCGGGGAGCTGTTTTTT. Its protein is CASSLVLGTSHVAGELFF. The variable domain in full, completed from reference TRBV7-8 and TRBJ2-2, reads GAGVSQSPRYKVAKRGQDVALRCDPISGHVSLFWYQQALGQGPEFLTYFQNEAQLDKSGLPSDRFFAERPEGSVSTLKIQRTQQEDSAVYLCASSLVLGTSHVAGELFFGEGSRLTVL.

V and J are TRBV18 and TRBJ1-3; 9 bases are a match to TRBD1. Germline V gives CDR1 KGHSH, CDR2 LQKENI. The CDR3 covers 15 residues. Trimming cost V 4 bases and J 4 bases; bases outside gene matches: 5. This chain's CDR3 is CASSRNTGGGNTIYF. The CDR3 nucleotides read TGTGCCAGCTCACGGAACACAGGGGGCGGAAACACCATATATTTT.

The CDR3 loop reads CASSPHSGGQETQYF. CDR3 DNA sequence: TGTGCCAGCTCACCACATAGCGGGGGGCAAGAGACCCAGTACTTC. The chain carries TRBV18 and TRBJ2-5; 10 bases line up with TRBD2. V lost 1 base and J lost 2; bases outside the gene matches: 1. CDR3 size: 15 residues. Germline CDR1 is KGHSH and CDR2 is LQKENI.

J is TRBJ2-6 and V is TRBV10-3; 10 nucleotides line up with TRBD2. The trim removed 0 bases at V and 0 bases at J, leaving 5 bases unmatched. CDR3 length: 19 amino acids. Per germline, CDR1 ENHRY and CDR2 SYGVKD. The CDR3 here is CAISESGLAGVSGANVLTF. CDR3 sequence (DNA): TGTGCCATCAGTGAGTCAGGGCTAGCGGGAGTCTCTGGGGCCAACGTCCTGACTTTC.

This clone was counted between two and nine times. The genes are TRBV7-8 and TRBJ1-1; D possibly corresponds to TRBD1 (5 bases). The length of the CDR3 is 14 residues. Germline CDR1 and CDR2: SGHVS and FQNEAQ. Trimming removed 5 bases from V and 8 bases from J, with 18 bases in between. DNA for the CDR3: TGTGCCAGCAGCCCCGGGGGACCCCAGGGAGAAGCTTTCTTT. Translating gives CASSPGGPQGEAFF.

The genes are TRBV18 and TRBJ2-7; 9 nucleotides align to TRBD1. The length of the CDR3 is 14 residues. Unmatched junction bases numbered 2, after V lost 3 bases and J lost 2 bases. Germline CDR1 reads KGHSH; CDR2 reads LQKENI. Here the CDR3 DNA reads TGTGCCAGCTCACCGCGGGACAGGGCCTACGAGCAGTACTTC. It translates to CASSPRDRAYEQYF.